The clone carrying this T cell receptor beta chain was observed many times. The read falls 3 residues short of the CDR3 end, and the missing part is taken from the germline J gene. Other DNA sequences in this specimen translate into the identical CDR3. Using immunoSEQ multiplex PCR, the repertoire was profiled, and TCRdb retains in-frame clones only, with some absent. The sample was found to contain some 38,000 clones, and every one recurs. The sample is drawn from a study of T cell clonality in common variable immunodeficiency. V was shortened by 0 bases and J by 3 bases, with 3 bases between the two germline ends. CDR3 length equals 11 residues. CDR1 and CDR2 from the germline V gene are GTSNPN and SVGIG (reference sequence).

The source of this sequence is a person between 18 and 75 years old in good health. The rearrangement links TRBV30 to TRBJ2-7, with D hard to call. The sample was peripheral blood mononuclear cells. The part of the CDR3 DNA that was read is TGTGCCTGGAGTGTCGGCTACGAG. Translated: CAWSVGYE. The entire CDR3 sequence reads CAWSVGYEQYF.